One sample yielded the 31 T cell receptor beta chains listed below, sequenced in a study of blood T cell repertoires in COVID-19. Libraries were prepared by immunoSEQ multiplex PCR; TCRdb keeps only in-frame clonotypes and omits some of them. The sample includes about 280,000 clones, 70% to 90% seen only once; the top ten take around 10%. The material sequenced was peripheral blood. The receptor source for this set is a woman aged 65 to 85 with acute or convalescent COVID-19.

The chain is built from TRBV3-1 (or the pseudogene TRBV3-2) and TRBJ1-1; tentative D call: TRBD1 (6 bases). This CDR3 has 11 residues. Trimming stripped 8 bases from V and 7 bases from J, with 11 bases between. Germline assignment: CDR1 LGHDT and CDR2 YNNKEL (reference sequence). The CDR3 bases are TGTGCCAGCTCCAGGGGCCTTGAAGCTTTCTTT. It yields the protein CASSRGLEAFF.

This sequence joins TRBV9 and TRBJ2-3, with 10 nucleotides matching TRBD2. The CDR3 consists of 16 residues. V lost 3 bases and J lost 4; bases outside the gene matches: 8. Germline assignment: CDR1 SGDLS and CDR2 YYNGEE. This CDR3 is CASSAGLAAWPDTQYF. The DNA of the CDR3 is TGTGCCAGCAGCGCCGGACTAGCGGCGTGGCCAGATACGCAGTATTTT.

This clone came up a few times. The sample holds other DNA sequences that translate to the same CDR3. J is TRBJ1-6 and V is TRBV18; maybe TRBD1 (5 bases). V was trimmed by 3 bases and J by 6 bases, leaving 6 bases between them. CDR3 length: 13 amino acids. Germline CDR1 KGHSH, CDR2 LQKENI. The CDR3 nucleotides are TGTGCCAGCTCACCGGGGGGTAATTCACCCCTCCACTTT. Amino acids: CASSPGGNSPLHF. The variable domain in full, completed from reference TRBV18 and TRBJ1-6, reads NAGVMQNPRHLVRRRGQEARLRCSPMKGHSHVYWYRQLPEEGLKFMVYLQKENIIDESGMPKERFSAEFPKEGPSILRIQQVVRGDSAAYFCASSPGGNSPLHFGNGTRLTVT.

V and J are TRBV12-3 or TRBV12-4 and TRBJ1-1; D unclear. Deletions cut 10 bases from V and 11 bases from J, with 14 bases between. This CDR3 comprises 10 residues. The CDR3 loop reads CATLSERAFF. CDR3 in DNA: TGTGCCACCCTATCAGAGAGGGCTTTCTTT.

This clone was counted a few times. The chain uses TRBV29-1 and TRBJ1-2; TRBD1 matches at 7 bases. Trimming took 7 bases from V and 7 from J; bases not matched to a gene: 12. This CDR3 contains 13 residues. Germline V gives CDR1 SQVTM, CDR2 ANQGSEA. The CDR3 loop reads CSAGDSRWGGYTF. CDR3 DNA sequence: TGCAGCGCCGGGGACAGCCGGTGGGGTGGCTACACCTTC.

The CDR3 coding sequence is TGTGCCAGCAGTTACCCTCGCAGGCCTACTGAAGCTTTCTTT. It specifies CASSYPRRPTEAFF. The chain couples TRBV6-5 to TRBJ1-1; D call uncertain. The CDR3 spans 14 residues. Germline V gives CDR1 MNHEY, CDR2 SVGAGI. V lost 2 bases, J lost 5 bases, and 12 bases lay in between.

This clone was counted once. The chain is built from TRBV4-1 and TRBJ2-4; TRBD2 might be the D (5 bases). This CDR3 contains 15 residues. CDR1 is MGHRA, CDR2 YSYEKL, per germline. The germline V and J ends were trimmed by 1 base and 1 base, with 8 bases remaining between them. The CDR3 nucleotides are TGCGCCAGCAGCCAAGCCGGGGTGGCCAAAAACATTCAGTACTTC. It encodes CASSQAGVAKNIQYF.

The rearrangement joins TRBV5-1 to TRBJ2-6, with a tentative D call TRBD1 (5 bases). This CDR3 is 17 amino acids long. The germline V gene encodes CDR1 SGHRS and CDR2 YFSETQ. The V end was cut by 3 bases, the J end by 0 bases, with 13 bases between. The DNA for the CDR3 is TGCGCCAGCAGCTCGTCTACAGGCGGCTCTGGGGCCAACGTCCTGACTTTC. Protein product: CASSSSTGGSGANVLTF.

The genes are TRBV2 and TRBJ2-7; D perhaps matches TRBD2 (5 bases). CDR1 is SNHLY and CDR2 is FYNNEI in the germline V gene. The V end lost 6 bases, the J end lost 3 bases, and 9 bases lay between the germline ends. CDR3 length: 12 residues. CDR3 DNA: TGTGCCAGCAGAGTAGGGAGCTACGAGCAGTACTTC. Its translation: CASRVGSYEQYF.

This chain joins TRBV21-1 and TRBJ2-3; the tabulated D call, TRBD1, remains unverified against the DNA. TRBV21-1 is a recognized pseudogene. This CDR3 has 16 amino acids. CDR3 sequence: CASSRDRVVSTDTQYF. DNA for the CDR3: TGTGCCAGCAGCCGGGACAGGGTGGTTAGCACAGATACGCAGTATTTT.

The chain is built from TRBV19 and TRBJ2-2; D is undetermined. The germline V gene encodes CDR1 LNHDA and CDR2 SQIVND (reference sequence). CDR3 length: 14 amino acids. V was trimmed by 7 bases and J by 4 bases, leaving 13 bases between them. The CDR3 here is CASTPLPRTGELFF. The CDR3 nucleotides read TGTGCCAGTACCCCCCTTCCCCGCACCGGGGAGCTGTTTTTT.

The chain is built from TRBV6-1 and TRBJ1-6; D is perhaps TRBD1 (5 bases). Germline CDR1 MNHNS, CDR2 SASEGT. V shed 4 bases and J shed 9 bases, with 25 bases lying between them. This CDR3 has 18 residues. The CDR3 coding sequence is TGTGCCAGCAGTGTAAGCGGGAGTGGAGGGGCTGGTACTTCACCCCTCCACTTT. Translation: CASSVSGSGGAGTSPLHF.

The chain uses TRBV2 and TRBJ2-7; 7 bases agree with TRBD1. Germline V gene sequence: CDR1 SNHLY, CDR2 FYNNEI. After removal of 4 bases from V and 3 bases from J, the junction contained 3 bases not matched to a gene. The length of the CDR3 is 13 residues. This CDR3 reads CASSGDSVYEQYF. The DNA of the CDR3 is TGTGCCAGCAGTGGGGACAGTGTCTACGAGCAGTACTTC.

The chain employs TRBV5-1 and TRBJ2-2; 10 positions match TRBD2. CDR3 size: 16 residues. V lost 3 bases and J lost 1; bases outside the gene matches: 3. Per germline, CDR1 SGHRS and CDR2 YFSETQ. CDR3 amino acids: CASSSTSGVNTGELFF. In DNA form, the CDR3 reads TGCGCCAGCAGCTCTACTAGCGGGGTGAACACCGGGGAGCTGTTTTTT.

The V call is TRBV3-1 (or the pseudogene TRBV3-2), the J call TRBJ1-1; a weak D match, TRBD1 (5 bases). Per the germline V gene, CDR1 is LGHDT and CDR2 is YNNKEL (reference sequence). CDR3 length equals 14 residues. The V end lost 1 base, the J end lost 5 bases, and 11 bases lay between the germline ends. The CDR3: CASSQVGGKTEAFF. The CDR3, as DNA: TGTGCCAGCAGCCAAGTCGGGGGGAAAACTGAAGCTTTCTTT.

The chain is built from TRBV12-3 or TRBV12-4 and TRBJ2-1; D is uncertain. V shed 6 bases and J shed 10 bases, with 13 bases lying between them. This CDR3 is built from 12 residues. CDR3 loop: CASRNSLREQFF. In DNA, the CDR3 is TGTGCCAGCAGGAATAGCCTACGGGAGCAGTTCTTC.

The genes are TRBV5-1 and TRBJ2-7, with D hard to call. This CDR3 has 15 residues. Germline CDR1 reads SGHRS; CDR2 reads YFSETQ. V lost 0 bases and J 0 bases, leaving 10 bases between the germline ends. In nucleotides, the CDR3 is TGCGCCAGCAGCTTGGGAGGAGCCCCCTCCTACGAGCAGTACTTC. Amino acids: CASSLGGAPSYEQYF.

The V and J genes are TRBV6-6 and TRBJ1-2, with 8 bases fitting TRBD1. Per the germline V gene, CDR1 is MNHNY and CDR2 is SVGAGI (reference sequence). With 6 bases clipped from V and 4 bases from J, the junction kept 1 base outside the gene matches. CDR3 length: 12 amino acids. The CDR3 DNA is TGTGCCAGCAGGGGACAGGCCTATGGCTACACCTTC. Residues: CASRGQAYGYTF.

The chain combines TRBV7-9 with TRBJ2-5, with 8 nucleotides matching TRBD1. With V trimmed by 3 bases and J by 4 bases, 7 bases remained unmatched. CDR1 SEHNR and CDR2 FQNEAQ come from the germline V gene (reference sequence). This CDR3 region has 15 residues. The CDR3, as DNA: TGTGCCAGCAGCTTCCAGACAGGGGTGGGAGAGACCCAGTACTTC. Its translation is CASSFQTGVGETQYF.

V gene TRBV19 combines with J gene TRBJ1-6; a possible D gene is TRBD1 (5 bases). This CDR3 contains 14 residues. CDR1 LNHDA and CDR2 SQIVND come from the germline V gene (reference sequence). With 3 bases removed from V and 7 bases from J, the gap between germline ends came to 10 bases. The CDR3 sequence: CASSIRGNNSPLHF. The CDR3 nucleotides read TGTGCCAGTAGTATTCGGGGGAACAATTCACCCCTCCACTTT.

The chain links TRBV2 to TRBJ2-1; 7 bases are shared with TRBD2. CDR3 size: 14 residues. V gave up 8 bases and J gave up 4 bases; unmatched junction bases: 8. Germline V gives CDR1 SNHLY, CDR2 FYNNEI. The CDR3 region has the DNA TGTGCCAGCGACCCGGCTAGCGGTTACAATGAGCAGTTCTTC. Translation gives CASDPASGYNEQFF.

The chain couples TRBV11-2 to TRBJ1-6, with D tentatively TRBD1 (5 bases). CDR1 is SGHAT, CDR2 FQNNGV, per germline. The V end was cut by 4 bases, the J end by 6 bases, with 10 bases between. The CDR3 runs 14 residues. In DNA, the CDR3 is TGTGCCAGCAGCTCGCAGGGCCTTAATTCACCCCTCCACTTT. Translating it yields CASSSQGLNSPLHF.

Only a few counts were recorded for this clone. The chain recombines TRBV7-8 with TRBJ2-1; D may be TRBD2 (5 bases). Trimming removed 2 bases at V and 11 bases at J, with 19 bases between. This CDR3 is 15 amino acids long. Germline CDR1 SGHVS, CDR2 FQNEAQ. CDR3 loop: CASSLTAYNEGKQFF. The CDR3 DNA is TGTGCCAGCAGCTTAACAGCCTACAATGAGGGAAAGCAGTTCTTC. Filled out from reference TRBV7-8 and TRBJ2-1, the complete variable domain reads GAGVSQSPRYKVAKRGQDVALRCDPISGHVSLFWYQQALGQGPEFLTYFQNEAQLDKSGLPSDRFFAERPEGSVSTLKIQRTQQEDSAVYLCASSLTAYNEGKQFFGPGTRLTVL.

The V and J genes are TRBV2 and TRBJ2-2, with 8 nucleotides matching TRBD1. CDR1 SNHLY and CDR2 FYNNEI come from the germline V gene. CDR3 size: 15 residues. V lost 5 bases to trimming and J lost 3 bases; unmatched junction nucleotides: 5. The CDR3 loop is CASSRQGLDTGELFF. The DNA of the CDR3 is TGTGCCAGCAGTCGACAGGGGCTGGACACCGGGGAGCTGTTTTTT.

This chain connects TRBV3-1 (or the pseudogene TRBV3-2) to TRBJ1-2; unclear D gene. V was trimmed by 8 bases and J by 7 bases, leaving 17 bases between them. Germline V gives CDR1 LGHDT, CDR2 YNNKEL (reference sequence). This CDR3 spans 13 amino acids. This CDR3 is CASQPQASGGYTF. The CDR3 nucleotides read TGTGCCAGCCAACCGCAGGCTAGCGGTGGCTACACCTTC.

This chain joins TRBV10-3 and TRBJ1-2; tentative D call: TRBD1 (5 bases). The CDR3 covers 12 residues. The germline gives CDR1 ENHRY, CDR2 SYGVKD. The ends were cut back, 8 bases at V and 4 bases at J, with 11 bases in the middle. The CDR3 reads CAIGQGGYGYTF. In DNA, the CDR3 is TGTGCCATCGGCCAGGGAGGCTATGGCTACACCTTC.

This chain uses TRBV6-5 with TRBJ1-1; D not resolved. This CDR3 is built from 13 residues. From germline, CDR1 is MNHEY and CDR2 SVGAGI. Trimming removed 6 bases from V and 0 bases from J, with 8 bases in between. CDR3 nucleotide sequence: TGTGCCAGCAGCCACCCGGTGAACACTGAAGCTTTCTTT. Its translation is CASSHPVNTEAFF.

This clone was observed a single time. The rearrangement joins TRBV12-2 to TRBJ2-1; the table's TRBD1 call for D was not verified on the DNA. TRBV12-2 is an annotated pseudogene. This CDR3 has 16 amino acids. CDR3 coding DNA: TGTGCAAGTCGCTCCACCACAGGGTACACCTACAATGAGCAGTTCTTC. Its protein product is CASRSTTGYTYNEQFF.

The CDR3 reads CAISEPSGGSTGELFF. The CDR3 DNA reads TGTGCCATCAGTGAGCCCAGCGGGGGGTCCACCGGGGAGCTGTTTTTT. The chain has TRBV10-3 and TRBJ2-2; 9 nucleotides line up with TRBD2. CDR1 and CDR2 from the germline V gene are ENHRY and SYGVKD. The J segment lost 4 bases and the V segment lost 2 bases, leaving 5 bases of the junction unmatched. The CDR3 contains 16 residues.

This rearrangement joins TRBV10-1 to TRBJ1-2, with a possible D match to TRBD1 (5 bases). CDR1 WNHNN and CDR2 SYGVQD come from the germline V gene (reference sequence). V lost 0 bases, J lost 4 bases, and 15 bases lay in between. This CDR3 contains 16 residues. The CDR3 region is CASSESSQGGSYGYTF. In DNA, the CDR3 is TGCGCCAGCAGTGAGTCGAGCCAGGGAGGCTCCTATGGCTACACCTTC.

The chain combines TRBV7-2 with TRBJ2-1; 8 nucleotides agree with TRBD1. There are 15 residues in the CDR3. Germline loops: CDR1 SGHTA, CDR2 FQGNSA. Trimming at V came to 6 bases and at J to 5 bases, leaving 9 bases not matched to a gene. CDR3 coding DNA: TGTGCCAGCAGTCTCGACAGGGGAGCACACAATGAGCAGTTCTTC. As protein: CASSLDRGAHNEQFF.